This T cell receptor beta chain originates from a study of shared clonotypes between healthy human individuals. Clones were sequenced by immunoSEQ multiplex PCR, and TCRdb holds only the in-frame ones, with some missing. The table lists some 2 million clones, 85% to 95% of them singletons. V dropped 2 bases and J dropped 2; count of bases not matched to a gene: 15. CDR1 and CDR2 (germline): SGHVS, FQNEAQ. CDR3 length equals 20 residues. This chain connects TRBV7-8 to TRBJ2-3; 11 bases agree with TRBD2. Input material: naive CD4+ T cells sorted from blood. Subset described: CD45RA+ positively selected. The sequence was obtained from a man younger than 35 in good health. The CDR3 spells CASSLSLAGGVEENTDTQYF. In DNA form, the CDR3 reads TGTGCCAGCAGCTTATCTTTAGCGGGAGGGGTCGAGGAAAACACAGATACGCAGTATTTT.